Presented here are 25 T cell receptor beta chains from one specimen sequenced in a study of blood T cell repertoires in COVID-19. Sequencing used immunoSEQ multiplex PCR; TCRdb keeps in-frame clones, though not all of them. The sample lists roughly 230,000 clones, roughly nine tenths occurring once. Material for sequencing was peripheral blood. These receptor sequences come from a man aged 65-85 years with acute or convalescent COVID-19.

The DNA for the CDR3 is TGTGCCAGTAGTATCCTAGGACAGGCCCATCAGCCCCAGCATTTT. Its protein is CASSILGQAHQPQHF. V is TRBV19 and J is TRBJ1-5; 7 nucleotides match TRBD1. Per germline, CDR1 LNHDA and CDR2 SQIVND (reference sequence). Trimming took 3 bases from V and 5 from J; bases not matched to a gene: 7. The CDR3 consists of 15 residues.

This chain links TRBV21-1 with TRBJ2-7; TRBD2, the D gene given by the table, was not confirmed from the DNA. TRBV21-1 is listed as a pseudogene. The CDR3 runs 17 residues. DNA for the CDR3: TGTGCCAGCAGCAAAGTAACCCCGTTGTATAGTGCGGACGAGCAGTACTTC. Its protein is CASSKVTPLYSADEQYF.

The chain carries TRBV30 and TRBJ2-2; TRBD2 matches 10 bases. CDR1 and CDR2 (germline): GTSNPN, SVGIG (reference sequence). The CDR3 has 15 amino acids. CDR3 residues: CALGLAELNTGELFF. CDR3 sequence (DNA): TGTGCATTAGGACTAGCGGAGCTGAACACCGGGGAGCTGTTTTTT.

The chain couples TRBV9 to TRBJ2-3, with D unclear. Between the trimmed V and J ends, which lost 0 bases and 1 base, there was a span of 9 bases. Germline V gene sequence: CDR1 SGDLS, CDR2 YYNGEE. This CDR3 contains 15 residues. As DNA, the CDR3 is TGTGCCAGCAGCGTAGCCCCCTCGGGCACAGATACGCAGTATTTT. It translates to CASSVAPSGTDTQYF.

The gene calls are TRBV2 and TRBJ2-7, with 9 positions matching TRBD1. Germline V gene lookup returns CDR1 SNHLY and CDR2 FYNNEI. The CDR3 is 14 amino acids. Germline trimming cut 7 bases from V and 1 base from J; bases unmatched to any gene: 5. CDR3 amino acids: CASTGTGKSYEQYF. The CDR3 coding sequence is TGTGCCAGCACCGGGACAGGGAAGTCCTACGAGCAGTACTTC.

This clone was seen once. This chain connects TRBV6-2 or TRBV6-3 to TRBJ1-4; 7 bases match TRBD1. J was trimmed by 5 bases and V by 5 bases; bases with no gene match: 5. Germline values: CDR1 MNHEY, CDR2 SVGEGT. This CDR3 region has 14 residues. This CDR3 is CASSLGGANEKLFF. In nucleotides, the CDR3 is TGTGCCAGCAGTCTAGGGGGCGCGAATGAAAAACTGTTTTTT.

J is TRBJ2-7 and V is TRBV19; a possible D gene is TRBD2 (5 bases). Germline assignment: CDR1 LNHDA and CDR2 SQIVND (reference sequence). This CDR3 is built from 11 residues. Trimming shortened V by 9 bases and J by 1 base, and 7 bases separated the two germline ends. CDR3 nucleotides: TGTGCCAGCGGGATGTCCTACGAGCAGTACTTC. It is translated as CASGMSYEQYF.

The chain links TRBV9 to TRBJ2-3, with 8 bases identical to TRBD1. The CDR3 is 18 amino acids. Trimming removed 2 bases from V and 1 base from J; junction bases left unmatched: 12. From germline, CDR1 is SGDLS and CDR2 YYNGEE. The chain's CDR3 is CASSVGGTGGSRTDTQYF. The CDR3 DNA sequence: TGTGCCAGCAGCGTTGGGGGGACAGGAGGTTCTCGCACAGATACGCAGTATTTT.

This clone has a single count. This rearrangement joins TRBV6-5 to TRBJ2-7; 9 bases line up with TRBD1. The CDR3 runs to 15 residues. V dropped 5 bases and J dropped 5; count of bases not matched to a gene: 10. Germline V gives CDR1 MNHEY, CDR2 SVGAGI. CDR3 sequence: CASSTGTGLFHEQYF. The CDR3 nucleotides read TGTGCCAGCAGTACCGGGACAGGGTTATTCCACGAGCAGTACTTC.

V is TRBV5-5 and J is TRBJ2-2; possibly TRBD2 for D (5 bases). CDR3 length: 15 residues. Germline V CDR1 and CDR2: SGHKS, YYEKEE (reference sequence). Trimming left V 6 bases short and J 5 bases short, with 17 bases between. CDR3 DNA: TGTGCCAGCAACCCCGGGCCCCGAGGGACCGGGGAGCTGTTTTTT. This sequence encodes CASNPGPRGTGELFF.

This clone was found a few times. The rearrangement uses TRBV5-1 and TRBJ2-2, with a weak D call TRBD1 (5 bases). This CDR3 has 14 residues. Trimming removed 4 bases at V and 2 bases at J, with 9 bases between. Per germline, CDR1 SGHRS and CDR2 YFSETQ. CDR3 nucleotide sequence: TGCGCCAGCAGCCCAGGGTCCAACACCGGGGAGCTGTTTTTT. Protein: CASSPGSNTGELFF.

This rearrangement joins TRBV10-3 to TRBJ2-1, with TRBD2 matching over 11 bases. Germline loops: CDR1 ENHRY, CDR2 SYGVKD. This CDR3 spans 15 amino acids. With V trimmed by 2 bases and J by 9 bases, 6 bases remained unmatched. CDR3 region: CAISETSGSIGEQFF. CDR3 in DNA: TGTGCCATCAGTGAGACTAGCGGGAGTATTGGTGAGCAGTTCTTC.

V and J are TRBV7-8 and TRBJ2-3; TRBD2 is a possible D gene (6 bases). CDR1 is SGHVS and CDR2 is FQNEAQ in the germline V gene. V was cut by 5 bases and J by 1 base, with 10 bases left in between. This CDR3 region has 14 residues. The CDR3 region has the DNA TGTGCCAGCAGCCCTCAGCGGGGCACAGATACGCAGTATTTT. This codes for CASSPQRGTDTQYF. Filled out from reference TRBV7-8 and TRBJ2-3, the complete variable domain reads GAGVSQSPRYKVAKRGQDVALRCDPISGHVSLFWYQQALGQGPEFLTYFQNEAQLDKSGLPSDRFFAERPEGSVSTLKIQRTQQEDSAVYLCASSPQRGTDTQYFGPGTRLTVL.

This chain connects TRBV19 to TRBJ1-1; D gene unclear. The V end lost 4 bases, the J end lost 2 bases, and 8 bases lay between the germline ends. Germline assignment: CDR1 LNHDA and CDR2 SQIVND (reference sequence). The length of the CDR3 is 13 residues. CDR3 sequence: CASSTNQNTEAFF. The DNA of the CDR3 is TGTGCCAGTAGTACAAATCAAAACACTGAAGCTTTCTTT. Full variable domain (rest looked up from reference TRBV19 and TRBJ1-1): DGGITQSPKYLFRKEGQNVTLSCEQNLNHDAMYWYRQDPGQGLRLIYYSQIVNDFQKGDIAEGYSVSREKKESFPLTVTSAQKNPTAFYLCASSTNQNTEAFFGQGTRLTVV.

The chain uses TRBV7-9 and TRBJ2-7; 7 nucleotides align to TRBD2. The V gene end was trimmed by 6 bases and the J gene end by 4 bases; junction bases not matched to a gene: 6. The length of the CDR3 is 13 residues. CDR1 SEHNR and CDR2 FQNEAQ come from the germline V gene (reference sequence). For the CDR3, the DNA is TGTGCCAGCAGGATCGGCGGGAGTTACGAGCAGTACTTC. Amino acid sequence: CASRIGGSYEQYF. The complete variable domain, with remaining parts taken from reference TRBV7-9 and TRBJ2-7, reads DTGVSQNPRHKITKRGQNVTFRCDPISEHNRLYWYRQTLGQGPEFLTYFQNEAQLEKSRLLSDRFSAERPKGSFSTLEIQRTEQGDSAMYLCASRIGGSYEQYFGPGTRLTVT.

This chain joins TRBV6-5 and TRBJ2-5, with 7 bases matching TRBD1. J gave up 5 bases and V 10 bases, and 16 bases lay outside the gene matches. In germline, CDR1 is MNHEY, CDR2 SVGAGI. This CDR3 has 15 residues. The CDR3 DNA is TGTGCCACCAAAAGTACAGGGGCGCCTCACGAGACCCAGTACTTC. This gives the protein CATKSTGAPHETQYF.

The J gene is TRBJ1-4, the V gene TRBV5-1; D gene ambiguous. The CDR3 is made up of 14 amino acids. V lost 5 bases and J lost 0, with 8 bases in between. Germline CDR1 SGHRS, CDR2 YFSETQ. Here the CDR3 DNA reads TGCGCCAGCAGGTCGTCTACAACTAATGAAAAACTGTTTTTT. Translating gives CASRSSTTNEKLFF.

The chain couples TRBV10-3 to TRBJ2-7; D is perhaps TRBD1 (6 bases). Germline CDR1 and CDR2: ENHRY and SYGVKD. CDR3 size: 13 residues. The V end was cut by 10 bases, the J end by 0 bases, with 13 bases between. In nucleotides, the CDR3 is TGTGCCAGTGCTGCAGGGGACTCCTACGAGCAGTACTTC. Amino acids: CASAAGDSYEQYF.

This chain connects TRBV5-4 to TRBJ1-6; the D is unclear. The CDR3 consists of 14 residues. The V gene lost 3 bases and the J gene lost 10 bases, with 14 bases spanning the gap. Germline-derived CDR1 and CDR2 are SGHNT and YYREEE (reference sequence). CDR3 residues: CASSSGTSISPLHF. The CDR3 DNA follows: TGTGCCAGCAGCTCGGGAACCTCGATCTCACCCCTCCACTTT.

The chain is built from TRBV19 and TRBJ1-6; D is possibly TRBD1 (6 bases). This CDR3 has 18 residues. V dropped 3 bases and J dropped 7 bases, with 22 bases sitting between them. Germline V gene sequence: CDR1 LNHDA, CDR2 SQIVND (reference sequence). As DNA, the CDR3 is TGTGCCAGTAGTATGGGGGTCTTTACAGGGTTCCGGAATTCACCCCTCCACTTT. It yields the protein CASSMGVFTGFRNSPLHF.

The rearrangement uses TRBV7-2 and TRBJ2-6; D is unclear. Trimming removed 6 bases at V and 1 base at J, with 13 bases between. Germline V CDR1 and CDR2: SGHTA, FQGNSA. This CDR3 contains 16 residues. CDR3 DNA: TGTGCCAGCAGGCCTGGAGTTGGGTCTGGGGCCAACGTCCTGACTTTC. It codes for CASRPGVGSGANVLTF.

The rearrangement joins TRBV7-9 to TRBJ2-2; D possibly corresponds to TRBD2 (5 bases). The CDR3 totals 16 residues. With 4 bases removed from V and 0 bases from J, the gap between germline ends came to 12 bases. Germline V gene data show CDR1 as SEHNR and CDR2 as FQNEAQ (reference sequence). CDR3 protein: CASSSAGRANTGELFF. CDR3 coding DNA: TGTGCCAGCAGCTCCGCGGGCAGAGCGAACACCGGGGAGCTGTTTTTT.

The CDR3 spells CASSKQVLYEQYF. The CDR3 bases are TGTGCCAGTAGTAAGCAGGTATTATACGAGCAGTACTTC. The chain uses TRBV19 and TRBJ2-7; D gene unclear. Germline assignment: CDR1 LNHDA and CDR2 SQIVND (reference sequence). The CDR3 consists of 13 residues. Trimming stripped 4 bases from V and 4 bases from J, with 11 bases between.

V and J are TRBV6-5 and TRBJ1-1; D possibly corresponds to TRBD1 (5 bases). The V gene lost 5 bases and the J gene lost 4 bases, with 14 bases spanning the gap. Germline V lookup: CDR1 MNHEY, CDR2 SVGAGI. The CDR3 has 14 amino acids. CDR3: CASSLRAGGTEAFF. The CDR3, as DNA: TGTGCCAGCAGTCTCCGGGCGGGGGGCACTGAAGCTTTCTTT.

A few counts support this clone. The V gene is TRBV28, the J gene TRBJ1-5, with D unclear. The CDR3 spans 15 residues. V was pared by 6 bases and J by 3 bases, with 15 bases between. The germline V gene encodes CDR1 MDHEN and CDR2 SYDVKM. The CDR3, as DNA: TGTGCCAGCAGCCCAAACTCAGGTTACAATCAGCCCCAGCATTTT. Translation gives CASSPNSGYNQPQHF. Full variable domain (remainder filled in from reference TRBV28 and TRBJ1-5): DVKVTQSSRYLVKRTGEKVFLECVQDMDHENMFWYRQDPGLGLRLIYFSYDVKMKEKGDIPEGYSVSREKKERFSLILESASTNQTSMYLCASSPNSGYNQPQHFGDGTRLSIL.